The clone carrying this T cell receptor beta chain was picked up many times. TCRdb recomputed calls from the RT-PCR reads with MiXCR, one row per CDR3 protein. The data show 650,000 to 800,000 distinct CDR3 sequences, roughly 13% seen once. Looked up from germline, CDR1 is SGDLS and CDR2 is YYNGEE. V lost 4 bases and J 6 bases, leaving 14 bases between the germline ends. This CDR3 has 13 amino acids. The source of the sample is a study of response to subunit inactivated influenza vaccine. The source was PBMCs from blood, collected about 14 days before vaccination. This sequence joins TRBV9 and TRBJ2-7; D unclear. The sequence was collected from a man aged 45-60 years who received an inactivated influenza vaccine. The CDR3 protein is CASSSALTAEQYF. The CDR3 DNA reads as TGTGCCAGCAGCTCAGCCCTCACTGCCGAGCAGTACTTC.